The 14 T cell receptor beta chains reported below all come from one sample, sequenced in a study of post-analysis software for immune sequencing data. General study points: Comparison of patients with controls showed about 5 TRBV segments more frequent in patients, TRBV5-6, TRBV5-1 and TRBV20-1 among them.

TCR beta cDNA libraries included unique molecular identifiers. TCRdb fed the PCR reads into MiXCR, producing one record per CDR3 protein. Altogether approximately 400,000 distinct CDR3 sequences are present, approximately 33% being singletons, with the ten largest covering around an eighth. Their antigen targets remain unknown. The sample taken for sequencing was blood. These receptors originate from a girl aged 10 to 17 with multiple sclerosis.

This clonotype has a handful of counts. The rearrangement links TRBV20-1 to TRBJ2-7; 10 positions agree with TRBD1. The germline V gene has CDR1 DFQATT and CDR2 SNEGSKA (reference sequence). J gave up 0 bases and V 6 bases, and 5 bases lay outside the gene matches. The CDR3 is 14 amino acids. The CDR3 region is CSAAGTGDSYEQYF. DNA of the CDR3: TGCAGTGCCGCCGGGACAGGGGACTCCTACGAGCAGTACTTC.

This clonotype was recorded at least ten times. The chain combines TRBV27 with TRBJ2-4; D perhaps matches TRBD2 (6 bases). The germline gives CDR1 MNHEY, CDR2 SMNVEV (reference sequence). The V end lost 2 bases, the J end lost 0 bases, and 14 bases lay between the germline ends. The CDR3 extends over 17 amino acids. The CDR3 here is CASSLTGLVLAKNIQYF. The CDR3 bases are TGTGCCAGCAGTTTAACGGGACTCGTGTTAGCCAAAAACATTCAGTACTTC.

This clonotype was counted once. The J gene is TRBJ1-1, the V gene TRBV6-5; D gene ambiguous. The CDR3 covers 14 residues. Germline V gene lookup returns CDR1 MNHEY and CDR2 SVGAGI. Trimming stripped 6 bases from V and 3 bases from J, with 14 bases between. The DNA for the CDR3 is TGTGCCAGCAGGTACGGGCTGCGGGACACTGAAGCTTTCTTT. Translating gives CASRYGLRDTEAFF.

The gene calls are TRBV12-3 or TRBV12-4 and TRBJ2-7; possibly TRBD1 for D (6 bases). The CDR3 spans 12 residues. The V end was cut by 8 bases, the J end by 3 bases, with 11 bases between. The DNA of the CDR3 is TGTGCCAGCCGGGACAATCACTACGAGCAGTACTTC. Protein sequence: CASRDNHYEQYF.

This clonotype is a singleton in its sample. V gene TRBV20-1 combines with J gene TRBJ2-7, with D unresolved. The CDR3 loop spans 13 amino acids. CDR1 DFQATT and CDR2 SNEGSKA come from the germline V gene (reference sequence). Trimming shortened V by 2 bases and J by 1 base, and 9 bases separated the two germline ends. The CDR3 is CSARLGFSYEQYF. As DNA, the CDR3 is TGCAGTGCTAGACTGGGATTTTCCTACGAGCAGTACTTC.

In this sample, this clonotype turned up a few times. CDR3 nucleotide sequence: TGTGCCAGCACCCCGGGACAGGGACTGTACAATGAGCAGTTCTTC. As protein: CASTPGQGLYNEQFF. The J gene is TRBJ2-1, the V gene TRBV12-3 or TRBV12-4; 9 positions agree with TRBD1. Losses at the gene ends were 7 bases for V and 4 bases for J; bases not matched to a gene: 8. This CDR3 has 15 amino acids.

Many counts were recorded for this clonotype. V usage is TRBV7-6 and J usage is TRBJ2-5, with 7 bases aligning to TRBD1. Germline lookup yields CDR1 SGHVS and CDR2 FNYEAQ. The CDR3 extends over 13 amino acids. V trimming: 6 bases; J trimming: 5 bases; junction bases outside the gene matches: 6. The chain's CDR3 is CASRPRGPETQYF. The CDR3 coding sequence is TGTGCCAGCAGACCTAGGGGGCCTGAGACCCAGTACTTC. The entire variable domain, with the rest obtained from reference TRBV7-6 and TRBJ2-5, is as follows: GAGVSQSPRYKVTKRGQDVALRCDPISGHVSLYWYRQALGQGPEFLTYFNYEAQQDKSGLPNDRFSAERPEGSISTLTIQRTEQRDSAMYRCASRPRGPETQYFGPGTRLLVL.

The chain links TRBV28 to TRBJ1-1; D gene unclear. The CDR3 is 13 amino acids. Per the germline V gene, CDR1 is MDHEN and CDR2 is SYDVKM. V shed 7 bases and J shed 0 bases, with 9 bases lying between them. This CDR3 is CASTMDLNTEAFF. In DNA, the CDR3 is TGTGCCAGCACGATGGATTTGAACACTGAAGCTTTCTTT.

This CDR3 reads CSSQGGVTHEQYF. CDR3 nucleotide sequence: TGCAGTTCCCAAGGGGGGGTAACCCACGAGCAGTACTTC. V and J are TRBV20-1 and TRBJ2-7; weak D call: TRBD2 (7 bases). V gave up 8 bases and J gave up 5 bases, with 19 bases separating them. The CDR3 has 13 amino acids. Per germline, CDR1 DFQATT and CDR2 SNEGSKA (reference sequence).

CDR3 nucleotides: TGCAGTGCTAGACTGGGGGCGGCCACAGATACGCAGTATTTT. Residues: CSARLGAATDTQYF. This rearrangement joins TRBV20-1 to TRBJ2-3; TRBD1 is a possible D gene (6 bases). V gave up 2 bases and J gave up 2 bases, with 11 bases separating them. Looked up from germline, CDR1 is DFQATT and CDR2 is SNEGSKA (reference sequence). This CDR3 region has 14 residues.

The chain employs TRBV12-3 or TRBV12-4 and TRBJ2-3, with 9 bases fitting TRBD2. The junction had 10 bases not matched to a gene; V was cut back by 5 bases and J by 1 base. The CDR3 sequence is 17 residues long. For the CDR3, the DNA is TGTGCCAGCAGTGTATCGAGCGGGGGGCCGGGCACAGATACGCAGTATTTT. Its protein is CASSVSSGGPGTDTQYF.

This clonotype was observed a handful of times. This CDR3 reads CASTYGRSNQPQHF. The CDR3 region has the DNA TGTGCCAGCACCTACGGAAGGTCCAATCAGCCCCAGCATTTT. V gene TRBV2 combines with J gene TRBJ1-5; D remains unclear. Trimming stripped 7 bases from V and 3 bases from J, with 13 bases between. Germline values: CDR1 SNHLY, CDR2 FYNNEI. This CDR3 has 14 amino acids. Variable domain in full (rest from reference TRBV2 and TRBJ1-5): EPEVTQTPSHQVTQMGQEVILRCVPISNHLYFYWYRQILGQKVEFLVSFYNNEISEKSEIFDDQFSVERPDGSNFTLKIRSTKLEDSAMYFCASTYGRSNQPQHFGDGTRLSIL.

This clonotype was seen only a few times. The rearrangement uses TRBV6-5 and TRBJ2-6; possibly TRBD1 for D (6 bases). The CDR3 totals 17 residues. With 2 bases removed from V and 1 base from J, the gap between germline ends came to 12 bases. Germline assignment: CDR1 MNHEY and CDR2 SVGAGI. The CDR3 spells CASSYEGQLSGANVLTF. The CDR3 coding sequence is TGTGCCAGCAGTTACGAAGGACAGTTGTCTGGGGCCAACGTCCTGACTTTC.

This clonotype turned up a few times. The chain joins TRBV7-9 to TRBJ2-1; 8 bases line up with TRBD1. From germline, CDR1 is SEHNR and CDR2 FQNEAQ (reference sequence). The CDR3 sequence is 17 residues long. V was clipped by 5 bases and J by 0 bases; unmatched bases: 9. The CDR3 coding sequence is TGTGCCAGCAGCACTCGGACAGGGCTAAGCTCCTACAATGAGCAGTTCTTC. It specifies CASSTRTGLSSYNEQFF.